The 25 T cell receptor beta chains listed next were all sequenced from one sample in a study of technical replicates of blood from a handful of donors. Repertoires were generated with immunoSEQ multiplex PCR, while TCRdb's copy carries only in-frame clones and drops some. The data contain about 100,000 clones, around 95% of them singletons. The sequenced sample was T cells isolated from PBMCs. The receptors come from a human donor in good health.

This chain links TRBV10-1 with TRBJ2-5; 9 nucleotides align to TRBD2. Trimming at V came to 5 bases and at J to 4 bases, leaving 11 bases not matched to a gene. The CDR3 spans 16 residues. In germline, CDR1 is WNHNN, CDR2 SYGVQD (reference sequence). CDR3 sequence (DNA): TGCGCCAGCAGTACTTCTAGCGGGGCGGCCCGAGAGACCCAGTACTTC. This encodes CASSTSSGAARETQYF.

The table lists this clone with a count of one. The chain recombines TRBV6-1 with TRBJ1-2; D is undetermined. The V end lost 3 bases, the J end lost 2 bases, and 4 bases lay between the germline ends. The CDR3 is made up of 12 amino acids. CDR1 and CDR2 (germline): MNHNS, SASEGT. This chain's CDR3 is CASSERNYGYTF. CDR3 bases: TGTGCCAGCAGTGAGAGGAACTATGGCTACACCTTC.

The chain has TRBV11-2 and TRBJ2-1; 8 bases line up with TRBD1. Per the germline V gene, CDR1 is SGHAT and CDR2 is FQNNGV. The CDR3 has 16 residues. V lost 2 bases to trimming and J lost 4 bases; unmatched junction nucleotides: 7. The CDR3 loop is CASSLNLDRAYNEQFF. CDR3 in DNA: TGTGCCAGCAGCTTAAACCTGGACAGGGCGTACAATGAGCAGTTCTTC. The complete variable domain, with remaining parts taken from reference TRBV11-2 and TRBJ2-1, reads EAGVAQSPRYKIIEKRQSVAFWCNPISGHATLYWYQQILGQGPKLLIQFQNNGVVDDSQLPKDRFSAERLKGVDSTLKIQPAKLEDSAVYLCASSLNLDRAYNEQFFGPGTRLTVL.

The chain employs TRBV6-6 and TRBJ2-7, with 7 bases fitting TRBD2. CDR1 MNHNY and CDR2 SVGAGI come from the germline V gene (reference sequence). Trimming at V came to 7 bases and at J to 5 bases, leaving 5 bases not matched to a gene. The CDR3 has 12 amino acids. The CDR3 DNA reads TGTGCCAGCACCGCCGGACTAGACGAGCAGTACTTC. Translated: CASTAGLDEQYF.

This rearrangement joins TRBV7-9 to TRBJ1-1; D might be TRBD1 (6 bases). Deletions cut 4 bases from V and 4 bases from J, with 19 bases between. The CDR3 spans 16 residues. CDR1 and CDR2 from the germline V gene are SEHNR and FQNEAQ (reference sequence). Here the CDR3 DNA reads TGTGCCAGCAGCTCCGCAGGACAGACTCTTGGCACTGAAGCTTTCTTT. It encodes CASSSAGQTLGTEAFF.

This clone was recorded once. CDR3 bases: TGTGCCAGCAGCTTATCAGGAAGTATGTACACTGAAGCTTTCTTT. This codes for CASSLSGSMYTEAFF. V and J are TRBV7-9 and TRBJ1-1; D gene ambiguous. Germline V gene lookup returns CDR1 SEHNR and CDR2 FQNEAQ (reference sequence). V lost 2 bases and J 3 bases, leaving 13 bases between the germline ends. This CDR3 has 15 residues.

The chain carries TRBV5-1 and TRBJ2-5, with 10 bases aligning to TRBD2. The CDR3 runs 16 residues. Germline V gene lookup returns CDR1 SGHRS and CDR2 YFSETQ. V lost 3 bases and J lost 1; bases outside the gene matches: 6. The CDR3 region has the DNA TGCGCCAGCAGCTCCAGCGGGGGGGGACTCCAAGAGACCCAGTACTTC. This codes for CASSSSGGGLQETQYF.

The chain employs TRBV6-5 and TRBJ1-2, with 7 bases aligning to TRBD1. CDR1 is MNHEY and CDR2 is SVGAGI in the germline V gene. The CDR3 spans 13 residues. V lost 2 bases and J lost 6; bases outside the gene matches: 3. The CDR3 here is CASSYRGTDGYTF. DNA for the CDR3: TGTGCCAGCAGTTACCGGGGGACAGATGGCTACACCTTC.

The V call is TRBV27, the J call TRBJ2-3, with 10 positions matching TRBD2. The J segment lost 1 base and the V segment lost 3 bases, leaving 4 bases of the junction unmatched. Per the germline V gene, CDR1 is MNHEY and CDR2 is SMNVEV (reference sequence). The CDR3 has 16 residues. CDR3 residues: CASSFPGTSGTDTQYF. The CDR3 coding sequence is TGTGCCAGCAGTTTCCCCGGGACTAGCGGCACAGATACGCAGTATTTT.

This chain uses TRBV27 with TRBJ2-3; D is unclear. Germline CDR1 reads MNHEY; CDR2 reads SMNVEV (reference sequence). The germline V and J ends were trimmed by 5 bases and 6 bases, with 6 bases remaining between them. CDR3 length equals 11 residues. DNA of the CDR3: TGTGCCAGCAGTAGCAGGGATACGCAGTATTTT. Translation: CASSSRDTQYF.

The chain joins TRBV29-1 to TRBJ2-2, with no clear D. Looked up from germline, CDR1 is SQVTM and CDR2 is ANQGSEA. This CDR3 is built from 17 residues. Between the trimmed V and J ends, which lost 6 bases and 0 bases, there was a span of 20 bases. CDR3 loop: CSVATTQITANTGELFF. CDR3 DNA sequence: TGCAGCGTCGCGACAACTCAGATCACCGCGAACACCGGGGAGCTGTTTTTT.

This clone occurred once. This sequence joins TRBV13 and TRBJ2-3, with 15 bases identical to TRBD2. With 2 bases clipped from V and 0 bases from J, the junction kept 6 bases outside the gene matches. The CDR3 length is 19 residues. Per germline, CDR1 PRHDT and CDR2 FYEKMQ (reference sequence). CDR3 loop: CASSLRPGLAGGSTDTQYF. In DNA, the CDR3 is TGTGCCAGCAGCTTACGGCCGGGACTAGCGGGGGGAAGCACAGATACGCAGTATTTT.

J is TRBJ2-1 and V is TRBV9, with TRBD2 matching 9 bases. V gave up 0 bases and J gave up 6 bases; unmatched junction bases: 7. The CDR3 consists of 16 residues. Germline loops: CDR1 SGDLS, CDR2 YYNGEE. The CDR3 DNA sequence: TGTGCCAGCAGCGTAGGAGTAGCGGGAGCCCTCAATGAGCAGTTCTTC. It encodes CASSVGVAGALNEQFF.

Here the CDR3 DNA reads TGCGCCAGCTCTTACAGCGGGGGAGGATACAATGAGCAGTTCTTC. This codes for CASSYSGGGYNEQFF. The chain carries TRBV5-1 and TRBJ2-1, with 8 nucleotides matching TRBD2. V was pared by 7 bases and J by 4 bases, with 10 bases of the junction left unmatched. Germline-derived CDR1 and CDR2 are SGHRS and YFSETQ. The CDR3 runs to 15 residues.

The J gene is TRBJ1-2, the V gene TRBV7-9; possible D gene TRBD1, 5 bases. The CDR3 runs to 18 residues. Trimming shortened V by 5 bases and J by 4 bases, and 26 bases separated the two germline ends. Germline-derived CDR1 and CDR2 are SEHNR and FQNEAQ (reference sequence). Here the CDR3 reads CASSGPVVRAGISYGYTF. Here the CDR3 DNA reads TGTGCCAGCAGCGGACCAGTTGTAAGGGCAGGGATATCCTATGGCTACACCTTC.

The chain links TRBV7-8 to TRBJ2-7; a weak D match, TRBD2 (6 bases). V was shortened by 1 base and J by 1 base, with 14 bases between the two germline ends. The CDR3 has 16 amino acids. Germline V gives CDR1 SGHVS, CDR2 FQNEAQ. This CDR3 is CASSLVGGRTSYEQYF. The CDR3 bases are TGTGCCAGCAGCTTAGTCGGGGGACGAACATCCTACGAGCAGTACTTC.

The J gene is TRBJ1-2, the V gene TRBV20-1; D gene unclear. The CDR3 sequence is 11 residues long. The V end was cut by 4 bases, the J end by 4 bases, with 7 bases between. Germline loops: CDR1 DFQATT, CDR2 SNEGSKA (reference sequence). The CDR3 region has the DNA TGCAGTGCTATCTACGTCTATGGCTACACCTTC. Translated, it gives CSAIYVYGYTF.

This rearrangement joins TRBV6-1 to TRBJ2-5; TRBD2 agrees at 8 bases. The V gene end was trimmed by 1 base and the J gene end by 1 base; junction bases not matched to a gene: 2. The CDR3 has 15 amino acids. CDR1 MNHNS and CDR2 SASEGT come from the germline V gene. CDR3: CASSEGRGAQETQYF. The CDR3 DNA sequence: TGTGCCAGCAGTGAAGGGCGGGGGGCCCAAGAGACCCAGTACTTC.

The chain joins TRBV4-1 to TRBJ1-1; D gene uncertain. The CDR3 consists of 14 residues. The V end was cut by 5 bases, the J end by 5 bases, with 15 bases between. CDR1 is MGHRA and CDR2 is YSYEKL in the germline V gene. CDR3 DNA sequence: TGCGCCAGCAGCGTCTGGGGAGAGTGGACTGAAGCTTTCTTT. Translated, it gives CASSVWGEWTEAFF.

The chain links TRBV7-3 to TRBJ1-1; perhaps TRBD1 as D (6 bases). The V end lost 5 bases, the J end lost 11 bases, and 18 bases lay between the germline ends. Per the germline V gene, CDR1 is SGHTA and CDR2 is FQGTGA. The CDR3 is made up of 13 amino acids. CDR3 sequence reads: CASSDRGGPVAFF. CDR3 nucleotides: TGTGCCAGCAGCGATCGCGGGGGGCCGGTGGCTTTCTTT.

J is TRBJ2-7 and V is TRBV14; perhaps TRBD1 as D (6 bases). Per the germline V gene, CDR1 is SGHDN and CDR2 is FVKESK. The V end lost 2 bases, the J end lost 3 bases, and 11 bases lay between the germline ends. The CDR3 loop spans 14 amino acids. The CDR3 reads CASSQITDSYEQYF. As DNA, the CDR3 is TGTGCCAGCAGCCAAATCACGGACAGCTACGAGCAGTACTTC.

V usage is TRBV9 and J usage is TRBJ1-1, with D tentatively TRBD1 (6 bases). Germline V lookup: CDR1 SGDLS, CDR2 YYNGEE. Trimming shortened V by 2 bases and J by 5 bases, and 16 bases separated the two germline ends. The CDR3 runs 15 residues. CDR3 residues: CASSVSGGGGTEAFF. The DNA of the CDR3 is TGTGCCAGCAGCGTCTCGGGGGGAGGGGGAACTGAAGCTTTCTTT.

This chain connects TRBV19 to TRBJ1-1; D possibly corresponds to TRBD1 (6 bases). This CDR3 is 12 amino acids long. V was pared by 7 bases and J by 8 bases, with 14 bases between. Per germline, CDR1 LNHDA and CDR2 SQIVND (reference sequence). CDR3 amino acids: CASNRGAGEAFF. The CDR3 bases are TGTGCCAGTAATCGGGGGGCCGGGGAAGCTTTCTTT.

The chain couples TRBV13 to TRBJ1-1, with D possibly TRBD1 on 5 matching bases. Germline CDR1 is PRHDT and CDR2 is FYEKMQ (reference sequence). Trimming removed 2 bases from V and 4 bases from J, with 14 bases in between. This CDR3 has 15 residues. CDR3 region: CASSLLPGQATEAFF. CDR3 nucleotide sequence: TGTGCCAGCAGCTTACTGCCAGGGCAGGCCACTGAAGCTTTCTTT.

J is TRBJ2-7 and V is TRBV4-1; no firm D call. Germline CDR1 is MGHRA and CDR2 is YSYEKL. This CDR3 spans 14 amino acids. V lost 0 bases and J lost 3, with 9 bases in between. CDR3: CASSQDGGYYEQYF. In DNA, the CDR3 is TGCGCCAGCAGCCAAGATGGCGGCTACTACGAGCAGTACTTC.